These T cell receptor beta chains were read from a single sample in a study of cytomegalovirus exposure and HLA in healthy donors. Here immunoSEQ multiplex PCR was the method, and the copy in TCRdb shows in-frame clones only, minus some. The sample holds 150,000 to 200,000 clones, roughly 75% seen once. Sequencing was carried out using PBMCs. All receptors derive from a man between 18 and 29 years old in good health and CMV-seropositive. CDR3s include the opening cysteine and the closing phenylalanine or tryptophan. The order of the fields is D gene, clone size, V gene, J gene, CDR3 DNA, CDR3 protein. The D gene is left open where the match is weak. For some rows the clone size is stated as once, few or many, or as a class when expanded; others skip it.

>TRBD2|-|TRBV7-6|TRBJ2-2
TGTGCCAGCAGCTTAAGGGCGGGAGAAAGAGACACCGGGGAGCTGTTTTTT
CASSLRAGERDTGELFF
>TRBD2|-|TRBV7-8|TRBJ2-7
TGTGCCAGCAGCTTAGCAGGACTAGCGGGTAGCTCCTACGAGCAGTACTTC
CASSLAGLAGSSYEQYF
>-|-|TRBV7-3|TRBJ2-2
TGTGCCAGCAGCTTAACGGCCACCGGGGAGCTGTTTTTT
CASSLTATGELFF
>-|-|TRBV18|TRBJ1-5
TGTGCCAGCTCACTTTACAGGGAGGGTCAGCCCCAGCATTTT
CASSLYREGQPQHF
>TRBD1|few|TRBV27|TRBJ2-7
TGTGCCAGCAAAAGTCGGGACAGGTCTGGGCAGTACTTC
CASKSRDRSGQYF
>-|once|TRBV6-6|TRBJ1-4
TGTGCCAGCAGTTACAGGGCGTCGGGGGGAGAACTGTTTTTT
CASSYRASGGELFF
>-|-|TRBV5-1|TRBJ1-1
TGCGCCAGCAGCAGAGCTACAGGAATGAACACTGAAGCTTTCTTT
CASSRATGMNTEAFF
>TRBD2|-|TRBV7-2|TRBJ2-7
TGTGCCAGCACCCCGGGACTAGCGGGGTCCTACGAGCAGTACTTC
CASTPGLAGSYEQYF
>TRBD2|-|TRBV6-6|TRBJ2-2
TGTGCCAGCAGTCTACTAGCGGACACCGGGGAGCTGTTTTTT
CASSLLADTGELFF
>TRBD2|-|TRBV6-1|TRBJ2-7
TGTGCCAGCAGTGAAGGGACTAGCGGGAGGGCTGGGTACTACGAGCAGTACTTC
CASSEGTSGRAGYYEQYF
>TRBD2|-|TRBV29-1|TRBJ2-7
TGCAGCGTTGTTCTAGCGGGGACCTACGAGCAGTACTTC
CSVVLAGTYEQYF
>TRBD2|-|TRBV9|TRBJ2-1
TGTGCCAGCAGCGAATATGGGCGGGAGTCCAAAAATGAGCAGTTCTTC
CASSEYGRESKNEQFF
>TRBD1|-|TRBV18|TRBJ2-5
TGTGCCAGCTCATCACAGGGGCCCGCGGAGACCCAGTACTTC
CASSSQGPAETQYF
>-|-|TRBV5-1|TRBJ1-1
TGCGCCAGTAGCTTGGGGGCTAGGGGTGAAGCTTTCTTT
CASSLGARGEAFF
>-|-|TRBV28|TRBJ2-3
TGTGCCAGCAGTACAACAGGGTTTGGGATAGATACGCAGTATTTT
CASSTTGFGIDTQYF
>-|-|TRBV6-6|TRBJ2-6
TGTGCCAGCAGCTCGCGTAGTGCTGGGGCCAACGTCCTGACTTTC
CASSSRSAGANVLTF
>TRBD2|-|TRBV6-6|TRBJ2-7
TGTGCCAGCAGTAAGCGGGAGGGCTACGAGCAGTACTTC
CASSKREGYEQYF
>-|-|TRBV11-3|TRBJ1-1
TGTGCCAGCAGCATCAGCGGGGAGTTCACTGAAGCTTTCTTT
CASSISGEFTEAFF
>TRBD2|-|TRBV28|TRBJ2-7
TGTGCCAGCAGTTTTGGCGGGAGGGGAGACGAGCAGTACTTC
CASSFGGRGDEQYF
>-|-|TRBV13|TRBJ1-6
TGTGCCAGCAGCCGTAGGCGGGGCAGGGCTAGCTCCTATAATTCACCCCTCCACTTT
CASSRRRGRASSYNSPLHF
>TRBD1|-|TRBV7-3|TRBJ2-1
TGTGCCAGCAGCACACCCGCCGGGACAGACTCCTACAATGAGCAGTTCTTC
CASSTPAGTDSYNEQFF
>-|few|TRBV30|TRBJ2-3
TGTGCCTGGGCCAACGGACTTTCCCAAGATACGCAGTATTTT
CAWANGLSQDTQYF
>-|few|TRBV7-3|TRBJ2-1
TGTGCCAGCAGCCCCGGTTACAATGAGCAGTTCTTC
CASSPGYNEQFF
>-|-|TRBV6-1|TRBJ1-5
TGTGCCAGCAGGAGAACTAGCAATCAGCCCCAGCATTTT
CASRRTSNQPQHF
>TRBD2|-|TRBV10-2|TRBJ2-1
TGCGCCAGCAGTGAAGGGACTAGCTTAAGTTCTGAGCAGTTCTTC
CASSEGTSLSSEQFF
>-|-|TRBV19|TRBJ2-3
TGTGCCAGTAGTCCTCCCGAGGCAGATACGCAGTATTTT
CASSPPEADTQYF
>-|-|TRBV6-5|TRBJ1-3
TGTGCCAGCAGTTACTCGAAAAGGAGCTCTGGAAACACCATATATTTT
CASSYSKRSSGNTIYF
>-|-|TRBV19|TRBJ2-2
TGTGCCAGTAGCCCTGGGTGGAGCGGGGAGCTGTTTTTT
CASSPGWSGELFF
>TRBD2|-|TRBV2|TRBJ2-1
TGTGCCAGTGCGGGAGACGGCGGCTATGAGCAGTTCTTC
CASAGDGGYEQFF
>-|few|TRBV11-2|TRBJ1-1
TGTGCCAGCAGCTTGGGGCTCACTGAAGCTTTCTTT
CASSLGLTEAFF
>-|-|TRBV7-6|TRBJ1-1
TGTGCCAGCAGCCCGAACTACGCGGGGAACACTGAAGCTTTCTTT
CASSPNYAGNTEAFF
>-|-|TRBV4-1|TRBJ2-1
TGCGCCAGCAGCCATCCCCGGACACAAGGCAATGAGCAGTTCTTC
CASSHPRTQGNEQFF
>TRBD2|-|TRBV11-3|TRBJ2-7
TGTGCCAGCAGCTTCCCCCTCGGGGGGTGGGACTCCTACGAGCAGTACTTC
CASSFPLGGWDSYEQYF
>TRBD2|-|TRBV29-1|TRBJ2-5
TGCAGCGTCTCCGGACTAGCGAATCAAGAGACCCAGTACTTC
CSVSGLANQETQYF
>TRBD2|-|TRBV7-2|TRBJ2-7
TGTGCCAGCAGCGGAGGGACTAGCGGGTTTATCTACGAGCAGTACTTC
CASSGGTSGFIYEQYF